Listed below are T cell receptor beta chains from one sample, sequenced in a study of patients and donors after allogeneic stem cell transplantation. TCRdb ran MiXCR on the RT-PCR reads and lists one entry per CDR3 protein. This table has 920,000 or so distinct CDR3 sequences, more than 15% appearing once. The sample comprised blood, either unsorted or a sorted T cell fraction (not recorded which). These TCRs come from a human donor who was either an allogeneic HSCT recipient or a stem cell or donor lymphocyte infusion donor (not recorded which). It is not recorded whose cells these are; they may come from a transplant donor. The CDR3 runs from the conserved cysteine through the conserved F or W. D genes are given only for firm matches. Clone sizes are given selectively: once, few, many, or a class where the clone is expanded.

len	d_gene	abundance	v_gene	j_gene	CDR3nt	CDR3aa
14	TRBD1	few	TRBV15	TRBJ1-4	TGTGCCACCAGCAGAGTCGGGACAGGGGGAAAACTGTTTTTT	CATSRVGTGGKLFF
14	TRBD1	-	TRBV12-3/TRBV12-4	TRBJ1-2	TGTGCCAGCAGGCCAACAGGGGTGGACTATGGCTACACCTTC	CASRPTGVDYGYTF
13	-	-	TRBV12-3/TRBV12-4	TRBJ1-1	TGTGCCAGCAGTTTTACCGGCCGGACTGAAGCTTTCTTT	CASSFTGRTEAFF
15	-	-	TRBV5-1	TRBJ2-1	TGCGCCAGCAGCTATTACATGGACAGTTACAATGAGCAGTTCTTC	CASSYYMDSYNEQFF
14	TRBD1	-	TRBV20-1	TRBJ2-5	TGCAGTGCGGACGGGACAGGGGGCTTAAAGACCCAGTACTTC	CSADGTGGLKTQYF
13	-	-	TRBV7-2	TRBJ1-1	TGTGCCAGCATGCTTGGACCACTAACTGAAGCTTTCTTT	CASMLGPLTEAFF
17	-	-	TRBV11-1	TRBJ1-1	TGTGCCAGCAGCCCTCGTACAGGGATGGGCGGGGACACTGAAGCTTTCTTT	CASSPRTGMGGDTEAFF
15	-	-	TRBV6-1	TRBJ1-2	TGTGCCAGCAGCACCGGGGGGGCGCGTCCGTATGGCTACACCTTC	CASSTGGARPYGYTF
15	-	-	TRBV18	TRBJ1-1	TGTGCCAGCTCCGCCCAGGGCCCTCCTGGGACTGAAGCTTTCTTT	CASSAQGPPGTEAFF
15	TRBD2	once	TRBV9	TRBJ2-3	TGTGCCAGCAGCTTCCTCGGGACTACCCCCGATACGCAGTATTTT	CASSFLGTTPDTQYF
13	-	few	TRBV7-7	TRBJ2-1	TGTGCTAGCAGCCGGGGGCGTATTAATGAGCAGTTCTTC	CASSRGRINEQFF
14	TRBD2	-	TRBV3-1	TRBJ2-3	TGTGCCAGCAGCCAGGCCAGCGGGATGGATACGCAGTATTTT	CASSQASGMDTQYF
15	-	few	TRBV12-3/TRBV12-4	TRBJ1-5	TGTGCCAGCAGTTTAGCGCGAGGTCTCAATCAGCCCCAGCATTTT	CASSLARGLNQPQHF
13	-	-	TRBV20-1	TRBJ1-2	TGCAGTGCCCTACCGGGGGAGATCTATGGCTACACCTTC	CSALPGEIYGYTF
17	TRBD2	-	TRBV9	TRBJ2-1	TGTGCCAGCAGCGTAGCGACTAGCGGGAGGGGGCTCGATGAGCAGTTCTTC	CASSVATSGRGLDEQFF
12	-	few	TRBV5-6	TRBJ1-1	TGTGCCAGCAGCTTGGAGGGCACCGTGGTTCGATTT	CASSLEGTVVRF
16	-	few	TRBV2	TRBJ1-1	TGTGCCAGCAGTGAATTACAGGCCCTTATGAACACTGAAGCTTTCTTT	CASSELQALMNTEAFF
14	TRBD1	-	TRBV30	TRBJ1-1	TGTGCCTGGATCTGGACAGGGAGGAACACTGAAGCTTTCTTT	CAWIWTGRNTEAFF
11	-	-	TRBV20-1	TRBJ1-2	TGCAGTGCTAGAGAGGCAGGGGCGAACGCCTTC	CSAREAGANAF
14	-	few	TRBV3-1	TRBJ1-2	TGTGCCAGCAGCCAAGATTGGGGACGCTATGGCTACACCTTC	CASSQDWGRYGYTF
13	-	-	TRBV5-1	TRBJ1-1	TGCGCCAGCAGGTTCACCATGGGAACTGAAGCTTTCTTT	CASRFTMGTEAFF
16	-	-	TRBV5-1	TRBJ2-1	TGCGCCAGCAGCGACCCCAGGAGCGGTGCCTACAATGAGCAGTTCTTC	CASSDPRSGAYNEQFF
16	TRBD2	-	TRBV19	TRBJ2-7	TGTGCCAGTAGTCCCCGTCCCGGACTAGTCTTGAACGAGCAGTACTTC	CASSPRPGLVLNEQYF
15	TRBD2	-	TRBV20-1	TRBJ2-3	TGCAGTGCTAGTTGGCCTAGCGGGAGCCTCGGTACGCAGTATTTT	CSASWPSGSLGTQYF
18	TRBD1	-	TRBV5-1	TRBJ2-6	TGCGCCAGCAGCTTGATGGGACAGGGTTCCTCTGGGGCCAACGTCCTGACTTTC	CASSLMGQGSSGANVLTF
15	TRBD1	many	TRBV6-1	TRBJ2-3	TGTGCCAGCAGCCTCGGACAGGCCTTCACAGATACGCAGTATTTT	CASSLGQAFTDTQYF
18	TRBD1	-	TRBV24-1	TRBJ2-1	TGTGCCACCAGTGATGGGACAGGGATCTCAAGCTCCTACAATGAGCAGTTCTTC	CATSDGTGISSSYNEQFF
15	TRBD1	-	TRBV5-1	TRBJ1-2	TGCGCCAGCAGCTTGGTGCGAGGGGGCATCTCTGGCTACACCTTC	CASSLVRGGISGYTF
14	-	-	TRBV5-1	TRBJ1-2	TGCGCCAGCAGCTCCACAGAGCCTAACTATGGCTACACCTTC	CASSSTEPNYGYTF
13	TRBD2	once	TRBV24-1	TRBJ2-1	TGTGCCACCAGTGAGCGGGAGGTGCATGAGCAGTTCTTC	CATSEREVHEQFF
16	-	many	TRBV7-2	TRBJ2-5	TGTGCCAGCAGCTTATCCGGGAGATGGGTGGGAGAGACCCAGTACTTC	CASSLSGRWVGETQYF
13	-	-	TRBV7-9	TRBJ2-1	TGTGCCAGCAGCCCCCGAGAGTCCAATGAGCAGTTCTTC	CASSPRESNEQFF